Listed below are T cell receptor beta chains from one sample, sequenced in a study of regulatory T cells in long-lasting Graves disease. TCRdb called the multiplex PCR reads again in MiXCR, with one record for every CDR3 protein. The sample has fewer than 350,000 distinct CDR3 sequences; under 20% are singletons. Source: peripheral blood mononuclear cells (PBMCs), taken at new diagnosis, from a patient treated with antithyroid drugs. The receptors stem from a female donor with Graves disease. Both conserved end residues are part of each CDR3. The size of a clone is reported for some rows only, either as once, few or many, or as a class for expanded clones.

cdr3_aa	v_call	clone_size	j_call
CASSLETSGDTGELFF	TRBV7-9	few	TRBJ2-2
CASSHRKGSPGVSTDTQYF	TRBV4-2	many	TRBJ2-3
CASSLIQNYGYTF	TRBV28	few	TRBJ1-2
CASSPRTETQYF	TRBV18	-	TRBJ2-5
CASSQVTGGGAYEQYF	TRBV4-2	-	-
CASSRTVLYEQYF	TRBV12-3/TRBV12-4	many	TRBJ2-7
CASSYSGGYEQFF	TRBV6-5	few	TRBJ2-1
CASSFGSAGGSEQYF	TRBV28	many	TRBJ2-7
CASSQLAGSNEQFF	TRBV4-1	-	TRBJ2-1
CASSPTGQNYGYTF	TRBV7-9	many	TRBJ1-2
CASSVTRTALQPQHF	TRBV6-1	few	TRBJ1-5
CASSLVQGTQYF	TRBV13	many	TRBJ2-3
CASSNPTGGSYEQYF	TRBV6-1	many	TRBJ2-7
CASSFVGGEANLGAQHF	TRBV27	few	TRBJ1-5
CASRSGWPNNQPQHF	TRBV2	many	TRBJ1-5
CASSFQGPGNEQFF	TRBV12-3/TRBV12-4	few	TRBJ2-1
CASSEAEAQPQHF	TRBV2	many	TRBJ1-5
CASSLGRRTEAFF	TRBV28	many	TRBJ1-1
CASSYSGLNSYEQYF	TRBV6-5	-	TRBJ2-7
CASSWGTGVKETQYF	TRBV7-2	-	TRBJ2-5
CSVRDEAGGFKDQTYNEQFF	TRBV29-1	few	TRBJ2-1
CASSEALQAFAKNIQYF	TRBV6-1	few	TRBJ2-4
CASSLTASGTYEQYF	TRBV28	many	TRBJ2-7
CASSLVPGNTGELFF	TRBV12-3/TRBV12-4	many	TRBJ2-2
CASSLTSGRSTEQYF	TRBV7-2	many	TRBJ2-7
CASSRTSGTNEQYF	TRBV7-2	many	TRBJ2-7
CASSAGSTDTQYF	TRBV6-4	many	TRBJ2-3
CASSQGQGYKNIQYF	TRBV18	few	TRBJ2-4
CATSGTGEQPQHF	TRBV19	once	TRBJ1-5
CASSFYSETGPNSPLHF	TRBV7-9	-	TRBJ1-6
CASGEVADTQYF	TRBV12-3/TRBV12-4	many	TRBJ2-3
CASGLGVGNEKLFF	TRBV12-5	-	TRBJ1-4
CATTLLGPPQYF	TRBV28	many	TRBJ2-3
CAGSESINYGYTF	TRBV6-1	-	TRBJ1-2
CASFYGENTEAFF	TRBV6-2/TRBV6-3	-	TRBJ1-1
CASSLLAGTQETQYF	TRBV5-6	many	TRBJ2-5
CASSLGGLTTNTGELFF	TRBV7-8	many	TRBJ2-2
CASSFSGHTDTQYF	TRBV12-3/TRBV12-4	many	TRBJ2-3
CASSHSPLSGTGGNEQFF	TRBV9	many	TRBJ2-1
CASSIQNSGTSTYEQYF	TRBV19	few	TRBJ2-7
CASSFSLPSGKTQYF	TRBV2	-	TRBJ2-3
CASVSGNSYEQYF	TRBV28	many	TRBJ2-7
CASTGPLAVEQFF	TRBV12-3/TRBV12-4	many	TRBJ2-1
CASSLVGLSPLHF	TRBV5-1	-	TRBJ1-6
CATSRDQGARGTGELFF	TRBV15	many	TRBJ2-2
CASSLGLAGHQETQYF	TRBV5-1	-	TRBJ2-5
CASSLSGFRYEQYF	TRBV12-3/TRBV12-4	many	-
CAWSVVVKETQYF	TRBV30	-	TRBJ2-5
CASSHMGESTEAFF	TRBV3-1	many	TRBJ1-1
CASSEYGGSQGAREQFF	TRBV25-1	many	TRBJ2-1
CASSLYSGAYNEQFF	TRBV12-3/TRBV12-4	many	TRBJ2-1
CASSYPGGLQRGELFF	TRBV6-5	-	TRBJ1-4